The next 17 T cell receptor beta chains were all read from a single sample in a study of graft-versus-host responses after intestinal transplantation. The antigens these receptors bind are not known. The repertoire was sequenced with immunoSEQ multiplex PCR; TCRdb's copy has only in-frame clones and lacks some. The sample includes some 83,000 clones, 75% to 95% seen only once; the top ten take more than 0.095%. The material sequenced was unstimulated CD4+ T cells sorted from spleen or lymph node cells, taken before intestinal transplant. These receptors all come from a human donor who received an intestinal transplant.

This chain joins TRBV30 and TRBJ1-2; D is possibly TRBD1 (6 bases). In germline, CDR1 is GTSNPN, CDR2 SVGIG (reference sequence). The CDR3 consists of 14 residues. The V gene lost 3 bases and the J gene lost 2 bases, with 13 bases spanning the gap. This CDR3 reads CAWSDGQFNYGYTF. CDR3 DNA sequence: TGTGCCTGGAGCGATGGACAGTTCAACTATGGCTACACCTTC. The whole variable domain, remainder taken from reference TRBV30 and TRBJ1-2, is SQTIHQWPATLVQPVGSPLSLECTVEGTSNPNLYWYRQAAGRGLQLLFYSVGIGQISSEVPQNLSASRPQDRQFILSSKKLLLSDSGFYLCAWSDGQFNYGYTFGSGTRLTVV.

CDR3 amino acids: CASSLEGGASGANVLTF. DNA of the CDR3: TGCGCCAGCAGCTTGGAGGGGGGGGCGTCTGGGGCCAACGTCCTGACTTTC. The chain joins TRBV5-1 to TRBJ2-6, with a possible D match to TRBD2 (7 bases). V shed 0 bases and J shed 1 base, with 11 bases lying between them. The CDR3 extends over 17 amino acids. Germline-derived CDR1 and CDR2 are SGHRS and YFSETQ.

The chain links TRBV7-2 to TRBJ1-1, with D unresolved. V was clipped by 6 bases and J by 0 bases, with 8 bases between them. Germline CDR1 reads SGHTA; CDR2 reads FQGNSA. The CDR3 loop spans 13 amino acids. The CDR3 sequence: CASSLSLNTEAFF. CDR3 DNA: TGTGCCAGCAGTCTCTCTTTGAACACTGAAGCTTTCTTT. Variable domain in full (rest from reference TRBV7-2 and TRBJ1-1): GAGVSQSPSNKVTEKGKDVELRCDPISGHTALYWYRQSLGQGLEFLIYFQGNSAPDKSGLPSDRFSAERTGGSVSTLTIQRTQQEDSAVYLCASSLSLNTEAFFGQGTRLTVV.

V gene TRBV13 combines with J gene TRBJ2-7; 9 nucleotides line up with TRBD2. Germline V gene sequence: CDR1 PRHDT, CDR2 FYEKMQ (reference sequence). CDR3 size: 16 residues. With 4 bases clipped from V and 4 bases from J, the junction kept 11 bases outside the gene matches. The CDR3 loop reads CASSSSVAGDYYEQYF. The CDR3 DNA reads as TGTGCCAGCAGCTCTAGTGTAGCGGGGGACTATTACGAGCAGTACTTC. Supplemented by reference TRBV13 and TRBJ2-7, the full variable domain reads AAGVIQSPRHLIKEKRETATLKCYPIPRHDTVYWYQQGPGQDPQFLISFYEKMQSDKGSIPDRFSAQQFSDYHSELNMSSLELGDSALYFCASSSSVAGDYYEQYFGPGTRLTVT.

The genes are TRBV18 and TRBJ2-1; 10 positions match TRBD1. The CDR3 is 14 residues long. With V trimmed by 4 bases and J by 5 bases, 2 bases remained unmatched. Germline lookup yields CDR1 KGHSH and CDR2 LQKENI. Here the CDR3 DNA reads TGTGCCAGCTCACGAGACAGGGGGCACAATGAGCAGTTCTTC. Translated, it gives CASSRDRGHNEQFF.

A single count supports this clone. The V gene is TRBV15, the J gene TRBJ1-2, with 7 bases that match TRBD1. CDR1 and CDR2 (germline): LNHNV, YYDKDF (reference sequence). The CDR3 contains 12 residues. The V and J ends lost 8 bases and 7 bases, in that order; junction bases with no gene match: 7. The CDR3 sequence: CATGLAGGGYTF. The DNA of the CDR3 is TGTGCCACCGGTTTAGCAGGGGGTGGCTACACCTTC.

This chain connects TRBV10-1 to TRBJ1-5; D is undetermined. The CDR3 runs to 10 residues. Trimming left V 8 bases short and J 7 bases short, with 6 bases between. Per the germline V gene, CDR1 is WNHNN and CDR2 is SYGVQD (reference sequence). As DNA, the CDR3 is TGCGCCAGCCGGAGGCAGCCCCAGCATTTT. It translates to CASRRQPQHF.

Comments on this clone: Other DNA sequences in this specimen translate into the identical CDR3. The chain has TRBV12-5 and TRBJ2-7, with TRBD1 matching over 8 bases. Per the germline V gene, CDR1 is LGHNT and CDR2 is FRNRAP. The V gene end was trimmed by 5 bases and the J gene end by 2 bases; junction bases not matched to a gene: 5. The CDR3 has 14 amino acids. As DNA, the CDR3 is TGTGCTAGTGGTCTCGGGACAGGAGCCTACGAGCAGTACTTC. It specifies CASGLGTGAYEQYF.

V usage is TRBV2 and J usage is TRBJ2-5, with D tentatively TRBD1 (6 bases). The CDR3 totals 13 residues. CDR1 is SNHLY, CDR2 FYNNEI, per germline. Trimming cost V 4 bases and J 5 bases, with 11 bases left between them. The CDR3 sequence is CASSGRTVETQYF. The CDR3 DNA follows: TGTGCCAGCAGTGGGCGGACAGTTGAGACCCAGTACTTC.

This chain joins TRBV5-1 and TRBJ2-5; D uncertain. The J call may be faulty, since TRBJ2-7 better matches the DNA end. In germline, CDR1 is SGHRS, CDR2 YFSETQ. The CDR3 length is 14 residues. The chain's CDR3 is CASSLAPQYYEQYF. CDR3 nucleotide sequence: TGCGCCAGCAGCTTGGCTCCGCAATACTACGAGCAGTACTTC.

The CDR3 nucleotides read TGTGCCAGCAGTTTACCCGGGACAGGGGTCAACAATGAGCAGTTCTTC. As protein: CASSLPGTGVNNEQFF. The chain is built from TRBV27 and TRBJ2-1, with 10 bases lining up with TRBD1. V shed 2 bases and J 5 bases; nucleotides not matched to a gene: 6. The CDR3 loop spans 16 amino acids. Germline values: CDR1 MNHEY, CDR2 SMNVEV (reference sequence).

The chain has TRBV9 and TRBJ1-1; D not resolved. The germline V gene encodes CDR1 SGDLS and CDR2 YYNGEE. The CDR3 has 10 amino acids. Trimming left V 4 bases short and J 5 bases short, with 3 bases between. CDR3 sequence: CASSSTEAFF. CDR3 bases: TGTGCCAGCAGCTCGACTGAAGCTTTCTTT.

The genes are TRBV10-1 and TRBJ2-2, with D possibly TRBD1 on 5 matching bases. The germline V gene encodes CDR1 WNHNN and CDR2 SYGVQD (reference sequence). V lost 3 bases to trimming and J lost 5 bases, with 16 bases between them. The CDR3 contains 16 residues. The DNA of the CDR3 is TGCGCCAGCAGTGAAAAGGCAGGGATTACAACCGGGGAGCTGTTTTTT. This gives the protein CASSEKAGITTGELFF.

The DNA of the CDR3 is TGTGCCAGCAGCTTAGTGGGACAGGGCTTTGAGCAGTTCTTC. Its protein is CASSLVGQGFEQFF. The J gene is TRBJ2-1, the V gene TRBV7-9; 9 nucleotides align to TRBD1. The V gene end was trimmed by 1 base and the J gene end by 9 bases; junction bases not matched to a gene: 4. From germline, CDR1 is SEHNR and CDR2 FQNEAQ (reference sequence). The length of the CDR3 is 14 residues.

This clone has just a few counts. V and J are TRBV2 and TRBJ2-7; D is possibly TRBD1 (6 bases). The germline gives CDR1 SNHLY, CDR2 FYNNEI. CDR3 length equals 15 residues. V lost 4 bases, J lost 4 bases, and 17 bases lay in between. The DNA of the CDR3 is TGTGCCAGCAGTGTGCAACAGGGTAGGGGATACGAGCAGTACTTC. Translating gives CASSVQQGRGYEQYF.

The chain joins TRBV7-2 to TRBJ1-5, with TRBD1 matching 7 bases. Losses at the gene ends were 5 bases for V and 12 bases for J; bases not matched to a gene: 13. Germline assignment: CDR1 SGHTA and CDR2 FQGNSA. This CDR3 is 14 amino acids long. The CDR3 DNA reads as TGTGCCAGCAGCCCACAAGGGAGACAGGGTAACCAGCATTTT. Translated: CASSPQGRQGNQHF.

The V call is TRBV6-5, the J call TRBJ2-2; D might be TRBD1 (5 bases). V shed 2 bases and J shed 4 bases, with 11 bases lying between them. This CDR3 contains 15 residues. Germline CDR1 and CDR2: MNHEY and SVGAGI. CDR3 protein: CASSYRTSSTGELFF. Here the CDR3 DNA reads TGTGCCAGCAGTTACCGGACAAGCTCCACCGGGGAGCTGTTTTTT.